The T cell receptor (beta chain) under discussion was sequenced for a study of cytomegalovirus exposure and HLA in healthy donors. Donors consisted of healthy bone marrow donors. It was with 60 Vbeta and 13 Jbeta primers that the PCR ran. Libraries were prepared by immunoSEQ multiplex PCR; TCRdb keeps only in-frame clonotypes and omits some of them. This sample has around 140,000 clones, with around a tenth found just once. Germline CDR1 is SGHKS and CDR2 is YYEKEE (reference sequence). V gave up 5 bases and J gave up 2 bases; unmatched junction bases: 3. The CDR3 consists of 15 residues. Source material: PBMCs. The TCR was taken from a man in his fifties or sixties in good health and CMV-seronegative. V is TRBV5-5 and J is TRBJ2-1; 11 bases fit TRBD2. This chain's CDR3 is CASSLLAGAYNEQFF. CDR3 sequence (DNA): TGTGCCAGCAGTCTACTAGCGGGGGCCTACAATGAGCAGTTCTTC. Together with reference TRBV5-5 and TRBJ2-1, the CDR3 gives the full variable domain: DAGVTQSPTHLIKTRGQQVTLRCSPISGHKSVSWYQQVLGQGPQFIFQYYEKEERGRGNFPDRFSARQFPNYSSELNVNALLLGDSALYLCASSLLAGAYNEQFFGPGTRLTVL.